This T cell receptor (beta chain) was captured in a study of T cell responses to AZD1222 COVID-19 vaccine. Findings and caveats of the study: An increase in Spike-specific TCR breadth and depth was observed after two AZD1222 doses. The CD4 TCRs associated with vaccination extended across spike and predominated at 160-218 and 743-854. White British ancestry dominated among donors, who included more females, and clonal diversity was possibly underestimated.

Using immunoSEQ multiplex PCR, the repertoire was profiled, and TCRdb retains in-frame clones only, with some absent. The data contain some 97,000 clones, around 87% of them singletons. Note on this clone: As yet, its antigen is unknown. Other DNA sequences in this specimen translate into the identical CDR3.

CDR1 MDHEN and CDR2 SYDVKM come from the germline V gene. CDR3 length equals 12 residues. V gave up 9 bases and J gave up 5 bases; unmatched junction bases: 3. The specimen was peripheral blood, collected on day 0 of MenACWY control vaccination. This receptor was taken from an adult in good health. The chain couples TRBV28 to TRBJ2-7, with TRBD1 matching over 11 bases. The CDR3 DNA sequence: TGTGCCAGTGGACAGGGGGCCCACGAGCAGTACTTC. This codes for CASGQGAHEQYF.